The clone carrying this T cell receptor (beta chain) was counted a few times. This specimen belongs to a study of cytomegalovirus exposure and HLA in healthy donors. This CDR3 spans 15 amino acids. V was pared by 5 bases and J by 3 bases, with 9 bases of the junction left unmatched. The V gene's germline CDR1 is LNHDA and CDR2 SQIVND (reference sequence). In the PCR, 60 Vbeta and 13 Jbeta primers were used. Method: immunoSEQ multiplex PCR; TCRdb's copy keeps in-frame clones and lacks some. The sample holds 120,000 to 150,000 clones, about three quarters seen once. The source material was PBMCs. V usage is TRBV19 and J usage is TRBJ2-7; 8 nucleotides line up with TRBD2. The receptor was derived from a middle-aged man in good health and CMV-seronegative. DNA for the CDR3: TGTGCCAGTAGTCGGGGGGGGGCAGGAGACTACGAGCAGTACTTC. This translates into CASSRGGAGDYEQYF.